This entry is about one T cell receptor (beta chain). The target antigen is unknown. This sample was taken from a study of siplizumab effects on memory and regulatory T cells. Whole-study findings and limits: The suppressive capacity of proliferating Tregs from siplizumab cultures remained unconfirmed. Naive T cells were seen as more diverse than memory cells and as major alloresponse contributors.

The CDR3 spans 14 residues. Trimming stripped 1 base from V and 7 bases from J, with 11 bases between. Germline CDR1 reads LNHDA; CDR2 reads SQIVND (reference sequence). Assay: immunoSEQ multiplex PCR; the TCRdb copy retains only in-frame clones and omits some. The sample has around 120,000 clones; approximately 94% are singletons. Sequenced material: non-Treg CD4+ T cells sorted from blood. The gene calls are TRBV19 and TRBJ2-1; no definite D call. This sequence was found in a human donor in good health. CDR3 amino acids: CASSIVLPPNEQFF. The DNA of the CDR3 is TGTGCCAGTAGTATAGTCCTCCCCCCTAATGAGCAGTTCTTC.